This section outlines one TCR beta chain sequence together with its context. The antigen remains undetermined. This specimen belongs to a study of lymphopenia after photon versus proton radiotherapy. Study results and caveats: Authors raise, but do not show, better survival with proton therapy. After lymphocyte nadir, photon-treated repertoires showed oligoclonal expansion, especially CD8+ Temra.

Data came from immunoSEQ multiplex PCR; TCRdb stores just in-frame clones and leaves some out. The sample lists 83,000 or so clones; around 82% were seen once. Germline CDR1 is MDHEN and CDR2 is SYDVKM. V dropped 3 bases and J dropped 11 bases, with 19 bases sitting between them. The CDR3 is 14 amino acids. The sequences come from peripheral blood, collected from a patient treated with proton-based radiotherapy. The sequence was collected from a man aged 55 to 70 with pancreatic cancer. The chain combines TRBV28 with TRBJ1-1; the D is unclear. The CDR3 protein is CASSFLPGFPEAFF. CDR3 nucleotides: TGTGCCAGCAGTTTTTTACCAGGATTCCCCGAGGCTTTCTTT. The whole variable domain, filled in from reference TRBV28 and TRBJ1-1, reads DVKVTQSSRYLVKRTGEKVFLECVQDMDHENMFWYRQDPGLGLRLIYFSYDVKMKEKGDIPEGYSVSREKKERFSLILESASTNQTSMYLCASSFLPGFPEAFFGQGTRLTVV.